The clone carrying this TCR beta chain appeared a few times. No antigen is known for it. The data stem from a study of blood T cells in healthy people across ages. It was with a sample-barcoded 5' primer and a J-beta primer mix that a second PCR of roughly 7 to 12 cycles was run. TCRdb ran MiXCR on the 5' RACE reads and lists one entry per CDR3 protein. The table shows about 1.4 million distinct CDR3 sequences, with around 55% occurring only once. Findings and caveats of the study: Strong correlation existed between TCR beta diversity and naive T cell percentage.

The sample was blood. The TCR was taken from a man aged 18-30 years in good health.

CDR3 in DNA: TGTGCCAGCAGCCAAGATTTCCCCCCCGGGACAGGGTCTTCCTACGAGCAGTACTTC. Its protein is CASSQDFPPGTGSSYEQYF. The V call is TRBV4-2, the J call TRBJ2-7; TRBD1 agrees at 9 bases. This CDR3 has 19 amino acids. V lost 0 bases and J lost 1; bases outside the gene matches: 13. Germline values: CDR1 LGHNA, CDR2 YNFKEQ.